These 9 T cell receptor beta chains were all obtained from the same sample, sequenced in a study of identical twins. TCRdb processed the 5' RACE reads anew with MiXCR; each CDR3 protein has one entry. The sample includes about 900,000 distinct CDR3 sequences, roughly an eighth of them seen just once. Another study also made use of these data, one on yellow fever vaccine responses in identical twins.

Sequenced sample: PBMCs. The receptors originated from a woman between 18 and 29 years old in good health.

This clonotype showed up just a few times. This chain uses TRBV5-1 with TRBJ1-2; D remains unclear. The CDR3 has 12 residues. Germline V lookup: CDR1 SGHRS, CDR2 YFSETQ. V gave up 3 bases and J gave up 4 bases, with 7 bases separating them. DNA of the CDR3: TGCGCCAGCAGCTCAGTCTCCTATGGCTACACCTTC. Translated, it gives CASSSVSYGYTF.

This clonotype was seen at least ten times. The chain is built from TRBV5-1 and TRBJ2-5; D is perhaps TRBD1 (5 bases). Germline V lookup: CDR1 SGHRS, CDR2 YFSETQ. This CDR3 is 14 amino acids long. Trimming removed 0 bases at V and 1 base at J, with 7 bases between. In DNA, the CDR3 is TGCGCCAGCAGCTTGGCAGGGTCCCAAGAGACCCAGTACTTC. Its translation is CASSLAGSQETQYF. Supplemented by reference TRBV5-1 and TRBJ2-5, the full variable domain reads KAGVTQTPRYLIKTRGQQVTLSCSPISGHRSVSWYQQTPGQGLQFLFEYFSETQRNKGNFPGRFSGRQFSNSRSEMNVSTLELGDSALYLCASSLAGSQETQYFGPGTRLLVL.

This clonotype has at least ten counts. This chain links TRBV4-1 with TRBJ2-2; tentatively, D is TRBD2 (6 bases). The V end was cut by 2 bases, the J end by 3 bases, with 10 bases between. Germline V gene sequence: CDR1 MGHRA, CDR2 YSYEKL. The CDR3 loop spans 15 amino acids. Written as DNA, the CDR3 is TGCGCCAGCAGCCAACCAACGGGAGACACCGGGGAGCTGTTTTTT. It is translated as CASSQPTGDTGELFF.

This clonotype was observed a handful of times. The chain combines TRBV4-1 with TRBJ2-5; D gene uncertain. Germline V gives CDR1 MGHRA, CDR2 YSYEKL. There are 15 residues in the CDR3. Trimming removed 1 base from V and 5 bases from J, with 14 bases in between. The CDR3 coding sequence is TGCGCCAGCAGCCAAGCCCCGCTTGGGTTGGAGACCCAGTACTTC. Its translation is CASSQAPLGLETQYF.

This clonotype was detected many times. The CDR3 reads CATSAWAGNIQYF. The DNA for the CDR3 is TGTGCCACCAGTGCCTGGGCCGGGAACATTCAGTACTTC. This sequence joins TRBV24-1 and TRBJ2-4; D uncertain. The V end was cut by 5 bases, the J end by 7 bases, with 11 bases between. Germline V lookup: CDR1 KGHDR, CDR2 SFDVKD. CDR3 length: 13 amino acids.

This clonotype was recorded a few times. The J gene is TRBJ2-3, the V gene TRBV28, with 9 bases identical to TRBD2. V was pared by 4 bases and J by 6 bases, with 8 bases of the junction left unmatched. The germline V gene has CDR1 MDHEN and CDR2 SYDVKM. The CDR3 is 15 amino acids. In nucleotides, the CDR3 is TGTGCCAGCAGTTCCCCAGCGGGAGGTTGGGATACGCAGTATTTT. Its translation is CASSSPAGGWDTQYF.

This clonotype has a count of ten or more. The chain uses TRBV5-1 and TRBJ2-3, with 7 bases lining up with TRBD2. The junction had 8 bases not matched to a gene; V was cut back by 3 bases and J by 1 base. This CDR3 comprises 16 residues. Germline values: CDR1 SGHRS, CDR2 YFSETQ. For the CDR3, the DNA is TGCGCCAGCAGCTCCCAACTAGCGCAACGCACAGATACGCAGTATTTT. It codes for CASSSQLAQRTDTQYF.

This clonotype has only a few counts. The chain is built from TRBV5-1 and TRBJ1-5; D unclear. Trimming took off 4 bases at V and 5 bases at J, with 16 bases between the two ends. This CDR3 is built from 15 residues. CDR1 SGHRS and CDR2 YFSETQ come from the germline V gene. CDR3: CASSPGEGKDQPQHF. The DNA for the CDR3 is TGCGCCAGCAGCCCCGGGGAGGGCAAGGATCAGCCCCAGCATTTT.

This clonotype was counted between two and nine times. The chain recombines TRBV5-1 with TRBJ2-3; D is unclear. Germline V gene data show CDR1 as SGHRS and CDR2 as YFSETQ. Trimming took 1 base from V and 4 from J, leaving 7 bases between them. This CDR3 comprises 13 residues. For the CDR3, the DNA is TGCGCCAGCAGCTTGCTGCTTTCAGATACGCAGTATTTT. Protein sequence: CASSLLLSDTQYF.